The clone carrying this T cell receptor (beta chain) rates as medium-sized (0.01 to 0.1%). The antigen remains unidentified. The record originates from a study of lung T cells in sarcoidosis with Löfgren's syndrome. Study-wide results and caveats: Sarcoidosis antigen recognition was only suggested, antigen unidentified.

The CDR3 sequence is 15 residues long. Germline CDR1 reads MNHNY; CDR2 reads SVGAGI (reference sequence). V shed 2 bases and J shed 7 bases, with 15 bases lying between them. TCRdb redid the calling of the reads with MiXCR, one entry per CDR3 protein. The data contain 15,000 to 20,000 distinct CDR3 sequences, roughly 21% of them singletons. The sequenced sample consisted of CD4+ T cells from PBMCs. The receptor's source is a human donor with sarcoidosis (Löfgren's syndrome or another form), or a control subject (not recorded which). The chain combines TRBV6-6 with TRBJ1-5, with D maybe TRBD1 (6 bases). The CDR3: CASSYDGQLYQPQHF. The CDR3 DNA follows: TGTGCCAGCAGTTACGACGGACAGCTTTACCAGCCCCAGCATTTT.